This is a list of T cell receptor beta chains from one sample in a study of CD8 T cells in Susac syndrome. A single record per CDR3 protein comes from TCRdb applying MiXCR to the immunoSEQ multiplex PCR reads. The sample yields about 60,000 distinct CDR3 sequences, around 95% seen once. The sample comprised CD8+ T cells from PBMCs. All receptors derive from a human donor with multiple sclerosis. Each CDR3 is given with its conserved first and last residue. D genes are given only for firm matches. The size field is filled for only some rows; it gives once, few, many or a size class.

>.|TRBV27|TRBD2|TRBJ2-7
TGTGCCAGTCAGGAGGTAGCGGGAGTCGACGAGCAGTACTTC
CASQEVAGVDEQYF
>.|TRBV6-5|TRBD2|TRBJ2-1
TGTGCCAGCAGTTACTGGGGGACTAGCGGGATCAATGAGCAGTTCTTC
CASSYWGTSGINEQFF
>.|TRBV5-4|.|TRBJ2-5
TGTGCCAGCGGGAGGGAGACCCAGTACTTC
CASGRETQYF
>.|TRBV3-1|.|TRBJ2-7
TGTGCCAGCGCAGCGCGGGACCCTTACGAGCAGTACTTC
CASAARDPYEQYF
>.|TRBV29-1|TRBD1|TRBJ2-3
TGCAGCGTTGAAGATTGGCTCCGGACAGGGTCCACAGATACGCAGTATTTT
CSVEDWLRTGSTDTQYF
>.|TRBV5-4|.|TRBJ2-2
TGCGCCAGCAGCCATCCCAACACCGGGGAGCTGTTTTTT
CASSHPNTGELFF
>.|TRBV3-1|.|TRBJ2-3
TGTGCCAGCAGCCAAGATCTGGGCCGAAATACAGATACGCAGTATTTT
CASSQDLGRNTDTQYF
>once|TRBV20-1|TRBD1|TRBJ2-7
TGCAGTGCTAGAGATCACCGGGACAGGAACCCCTACGAGCAGTACTTC
CSARDHRDRNPYEQYF
>.|TRBV4-1|.|TRBJ2-7
TGCGCCAGCAAGGACGTGCCAGATTCCTACGAGCAGTACTTC
CASKDVPDSYEQYF
>.|TRBV7-7|TRBD2|TRBJ2-3
TGTGCTAGCAGCTTAGAGATAGCGGGCGTAGGGCCCACAGATACGCAGTATTTT
CASSLEIAGVGPTDTQYF
>.|TRBV4-1|.|TRBJ2-7
TGCGCCAGCAGCCACAAAGGGGGTCCCTCCTACGAGCAGTACTTC
CASSHKGGPSYEQYF
>.|TRBV15|.|TRBJ2-1
TGTGCCACCAGCGAGTCGGACGAAGGATATGATGAGCAGTTCTTC
CATSESDEGYDEQFF
>.|TRBV20-1|.|TRBJ2-7
TGCAGTGCTAGGGCCTCGGCCGACTACGAGCAGTACTTC
CSARASADYEQYF
>.|TRBV4-1|.|TRBJ2-7
TGCGCCAGCAGCCAAGTCCCCGCGACAGCGGAGCAGTACTTC
CASSQVPATAEQYF
>.|TRBV15|TRBD1|TRBJ2-6
TGTGCCACCAGCAGAGGCCGGACAGGGGAAACCCCTGGGGCCAACGTCCTGACTTTC
CATSRGRTGETPGANVLTF
>.|TRBV10-3|.|TRBJ2-7
TGTGCCATCAGTGATGGGGACTACGAGCAGTACTTC
CAISDGDYEQYF
>.|TRBV11-2|.|TRBJ2-7
TGTGCCAGCAGCCCCCGGCAAGCCTACGAGCAGTACTTC
CASSPRQAYEQYF
>once|TRBV7-9|.|TRBJ1-2
TGTGCCAGCAGCGTCCTCAGTAGCCCTGGTGGCTACACCTTC
CASSVLSSPGGYTF
>.|TRBV28|TRBD2|TRBJ2-5
TGTGCCAGCAGTTTGGAAATCGGAACGGGAGGGGAGACCCAGTACTTC
CASSLEIGTGGETQYF
>.|TRBV11-3|TRBD2|TRBJ2-1
TGTGCCAGCAGCTATGGAGCGGGAGCAAGGGATGAGCAGTTCTTC
CASSYGAGARDEQFF
>.|TRBV29-1|.|TRBJ2-1
TGCAGCGTTCCAAAGGGGGGAGTCGTACAGGGTGAGCAGTTCTTC
CSVPKGGVVQGEQFF
>.|TRBV9|TRBD1|TRBJ1-1
TGTGCCAGCAGCGTAGCCCCCGACAGGGCCATGAACACTGAAGCTTTCTTT
CASSVAPDRAMNTEAFF
>.|TRBV19|.|TRBJ2-2
TGTGCCAGTAGCTCAGGGGATTCCGGGGAGCTGTTTTTT
CASSSGDSGELFF
>.|TRBV12-3/TRBV12-4|TRBD1|TRBJ1-2
TGTGCCAGCGGATCAGGGGGTGTCTACACCTTC
CASGSGGVYTF
>.|TRBV13|TRBD1|TRBJ2-1
TGTGCCAGCAGCCGGACAGGGTTGAATGAGCAGTTCTTC
CASSRTGLNEQFF
>.|TRBV7-2|.|TRBJ2-7
TGTGCCAGCAGCTGGGACGTAGGTTACGAGCAGTACTTC
CASSWDVGYEQYF
>.|TRBV7-3|.|TRBJ1-6
TGTGCCAGCAGCGACGAGGACACCCCGATTGGGAATTCACCCCTCCACTTT
CASSDEDTPIGNSPLHF
>.|TRBV20-1|.|TRBJ2-7
TGCAGTGCTAGAGATCGGAAGGTTCCGTCCTCCTACGAGCAGTACTTC
CSARDRKVPSSYEQYF
>.|TRBV6-5|TRBD1|TRBJ1-3
TGTGCCAGCAGTTACCGACAGGGTGGAAACACCATATATTTT
CASSYRQGGNTIYF
>.|TRBV28|TRBD2|TRBJ2-2
TGTGCCAGCAGTCCCTTCACTAGCGGTCAAAACACCGGGGAGCTGTTTTTT
CASSPFTSGQNTGELFF
>.|TRBV15|TRBD1|TRBJ1-2
TGTGCCACCAGCAGCAGGGGGTATGATGGCTACACCTTC
CATSSRGYDGYTF
>few|TRBV12-3/TRBV12-4|.|TRBJ2-7
TGTGCCAGCAGTTTGAGCAGGGCCTACGAGCAGTACTTC
CASSLSRAYEQYF
>.|TRBV27|.|TRBJ1-1
TGTGCCAGCAGTGCAGGGTACGGGAACACTGAAGCTTTCTTT
CASSAGYGNTEAFF
>.|TRBV7-9|.|TRBJ1-1
TGTGCCAGCGTCAGGGGGAACACTGAAGCTTTCTTT
CASVRGNTEAFF
>.|TRBV27|.|TRBJ2-1
TGTGCCAGCAGTTTCCCGGGATACAATGAGCAGTTCTTC
CASSFPGYNEQFF
>once|TRBV9|.|TRBJ2-3
TGTGCCAGCAGCGACCGGGGCACCCTCACAGATACGCAGTATTTT
CASSDRGTLTDTQYF
>few|TRBV29-1|.|TRBJ1-2
TGCAGCGTTGAATGGGGGAACTATGGCTACACCTTC
CSVEWGNYGYTF
>.|TRBV27|.|TRBJ2-3
TGTGCCAGCAGTCCCACAGTCGGGCAGAACACAGATACGCAGTATTTT
CASSPTVGQNTDTQYF
>once|TRBV27|.|TRBJ1-5
TGTGCCAGCAGCCAAGGCCGAGGTCAGCCCCAGCATTTT
CASSQGRGQPQHF
>.|TRBV4-1|.|TRBJ2-7
TGCGCCAGCAGCCAAGGGGGGGCAGGGCCCTCCTACGAGCAGTACTTC
CASSQGGAGPSYEQYF
>.|TRBV9|TRBD1|TRBJ1-2
TGTGCCAGCAGCGTAGAGGGACCGGGACAGCACTATGGCTACACCTTC
CASSVEGPGQHYGYTF
>.|TRBV20-1|TRBD2|TRBJ2-7
TGCAGTGCTAGAGATGTCGGGACTAGCGGGACTGGGTGGTCGGGCGAGCAGTACTTC
CSARDVGTSGTGWSGEQYF
>once|TRBV11-2|TRBD2|TRBJ2-1
TGTGCCAGCAGCTTAATAGCGGGAGGGGATGAGCAGTTCTTC
CASSLIAGGDEQFF
>.|TRBV30|.|TRBJ1-3
TGTGCCTATATGACAGAGCTTGCTGGAAACACCATATATTTT
CAYMTELAGNTIYF
>.|TRBV2|TRBD2|TRBJ2-3
TGTGCCAGCACAGCGGGGGGGGTGTGGGACACAGATACGCAGTATTTT
CASTAGGVWDTDTQYF
>.|TRBV29-1|TRBD2|TRBJ2-1
TGCAGCGTATCGGGACTAGTCGGGAACAATGAGCAGTTCTTC
CSVSGLVGNNEQFF
>.|TRBV7-9|.|TRBJ2-3
TGTGCCAGCAGCTTTCAACGGGCAGTACGGCAGGGGACAGATACGCAGTATTTT
CASSFQRAVRQGTDTQYF
>.|TRBV10-3|TRBD2|TRBJ2-1
TGTGCCATCAGTGAGTCGCATGGCGGGGGGGCTGAGTATGAGCAGTTCTTC
CAISESHGGGAEYEQFF
>.|TRBV28|.|TRBJ2-3
TGTGCCACCTCGATCACAGATACGCAGTATTTT
CATSITDTQYF
>.|TRBV6-5|TRBD2|TRBJ2-1
TGTGCCAGCAGCCTAGCGGGAGAAACTTACAATGAGCAGTTCTTC
CASSLAGETYNEQFF
>.|TRBV4-1|.|TRBJ1-2
TGCGCCAGCAGCGGAGTAGGGGGTAGCGGCTACACCTTC
CASSGVGGSGYTF
>.|TRBV12-3/TRBV12-4|.|TRBJ2-7
TGTGCCAGCAGTTTATCCGGGACCGCCTACGAGCAGTACTTC
CASSLSGTAYEQYF
>.|TRBV29-1|.|TRBJ1-2
TGCAGCGTTCAGGGGAACTATGGCTACACCTTC
CSVQGNYGYTF